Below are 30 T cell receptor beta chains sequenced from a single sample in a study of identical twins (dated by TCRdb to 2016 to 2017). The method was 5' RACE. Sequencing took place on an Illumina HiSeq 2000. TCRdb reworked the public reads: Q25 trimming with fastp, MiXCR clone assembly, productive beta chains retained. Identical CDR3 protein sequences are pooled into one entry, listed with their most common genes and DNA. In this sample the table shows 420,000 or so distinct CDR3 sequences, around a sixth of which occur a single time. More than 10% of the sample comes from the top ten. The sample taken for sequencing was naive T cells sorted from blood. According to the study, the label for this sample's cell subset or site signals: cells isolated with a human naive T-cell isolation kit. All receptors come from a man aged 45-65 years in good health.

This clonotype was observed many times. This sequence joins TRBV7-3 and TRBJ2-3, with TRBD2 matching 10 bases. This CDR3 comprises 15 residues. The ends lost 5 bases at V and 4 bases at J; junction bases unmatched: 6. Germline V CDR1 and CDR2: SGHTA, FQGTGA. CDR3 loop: CASSLSSGSSDTQYF. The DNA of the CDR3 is TGTGCCAGCAGCCTATCTAGCGGGAGTTCAGATACGCAGTATTTT.

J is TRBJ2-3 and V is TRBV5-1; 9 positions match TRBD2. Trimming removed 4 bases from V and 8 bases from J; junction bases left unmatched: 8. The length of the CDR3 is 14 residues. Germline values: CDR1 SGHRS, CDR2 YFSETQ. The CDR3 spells CASSDAGGYGTQYF. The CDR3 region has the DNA TGCGCCAGCAGCGACGCGGGAGGGTATGGTACGCAGTATTTT. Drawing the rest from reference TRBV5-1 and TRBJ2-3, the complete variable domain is KAGVTQTPRYLIKTRGQQVTLSCSPISGHRSVSWYQQTPGQGLQFLFEYFSETQRNKGNFPGRFSGRQFSNSRSEMNVSTLELGDSALYLCASSDAGGYGTQYFGPGTRLTVL.

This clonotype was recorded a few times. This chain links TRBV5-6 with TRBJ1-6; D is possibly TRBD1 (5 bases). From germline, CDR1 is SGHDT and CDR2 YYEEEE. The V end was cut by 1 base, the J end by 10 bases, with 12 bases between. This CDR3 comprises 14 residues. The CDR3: CASSLNGAASPLHF. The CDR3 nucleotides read TGTGCCAGCAGCTTGAACGGGGCAGCGTCACCCCTCCACTTT.

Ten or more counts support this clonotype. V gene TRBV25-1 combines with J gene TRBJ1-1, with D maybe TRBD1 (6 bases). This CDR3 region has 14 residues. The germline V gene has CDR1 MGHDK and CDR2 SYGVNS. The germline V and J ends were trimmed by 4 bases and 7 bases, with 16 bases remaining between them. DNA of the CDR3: TGTGCCAGCAGTGTAGAAGGGGGGATTCGTGAAGCTTTCTTT. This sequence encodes CASSVEGGIREAFF.

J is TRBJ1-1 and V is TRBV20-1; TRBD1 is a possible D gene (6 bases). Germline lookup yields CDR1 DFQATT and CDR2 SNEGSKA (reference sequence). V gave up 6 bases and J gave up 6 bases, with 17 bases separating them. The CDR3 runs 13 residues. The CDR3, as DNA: TGCAGTGCAAAGGGGGTGATTTGGGCTGAAGCTTTCTTT. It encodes CSAKGVIWAEAFF.

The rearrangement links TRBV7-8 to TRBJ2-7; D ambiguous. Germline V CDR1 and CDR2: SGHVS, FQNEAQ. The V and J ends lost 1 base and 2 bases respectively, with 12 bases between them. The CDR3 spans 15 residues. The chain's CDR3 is CASSLGVSRTYEQYF. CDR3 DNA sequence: TGTGCCAGCAGCTTAGGAGTCTCCCGGACCTACGAGCAGTACTTC. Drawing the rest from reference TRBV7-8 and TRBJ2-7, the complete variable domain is GAGVSQSPRYKVAKRGQDVALRCDPISGHVSLFWYQQALGQGPEFLTYFQNEAQLDKSGLPSDRFFAERPEGSVSTLKIQRTQQEDSAVYLCASSLGVSRTYEQYFGPGTRLTVT.

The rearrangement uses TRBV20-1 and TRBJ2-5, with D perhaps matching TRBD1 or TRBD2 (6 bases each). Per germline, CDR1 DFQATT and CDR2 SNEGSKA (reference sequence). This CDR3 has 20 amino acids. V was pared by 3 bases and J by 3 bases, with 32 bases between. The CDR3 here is CSASLWTNRMGWGAKETQYF. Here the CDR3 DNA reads TGCAGTGCTAGTTTGTGGACGAACAGGATGGGGTGGGGGGCAAAAGAGACCCAGTACTTC.

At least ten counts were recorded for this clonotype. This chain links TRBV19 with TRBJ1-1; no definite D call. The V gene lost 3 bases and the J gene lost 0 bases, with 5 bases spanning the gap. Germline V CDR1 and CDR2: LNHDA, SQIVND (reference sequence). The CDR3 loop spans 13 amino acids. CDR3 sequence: CASSMGLNTEAFF. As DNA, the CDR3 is TGTGCCAGTAGTATGGGCCTGAACACTGAAGCTTTCTTT.

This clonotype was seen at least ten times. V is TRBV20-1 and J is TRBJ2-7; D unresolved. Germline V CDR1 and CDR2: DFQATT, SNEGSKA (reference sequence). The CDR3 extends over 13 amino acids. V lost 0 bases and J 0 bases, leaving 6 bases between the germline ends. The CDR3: CSAREGNSYEQYF. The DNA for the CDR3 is TGCAGTGCTAGAGAGGGCAACTCCTACGAGCAGTACTTC.

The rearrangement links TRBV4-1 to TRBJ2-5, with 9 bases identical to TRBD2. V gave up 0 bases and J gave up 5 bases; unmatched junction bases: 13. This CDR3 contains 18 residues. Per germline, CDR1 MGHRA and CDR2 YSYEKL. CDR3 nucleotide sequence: TGCGCCAGCAGCCAAGATCTTGTTAGCGGGGGCCCCTTCGAGACCCAGTACTTC. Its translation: CASSQDLVSGGPFETQYF.

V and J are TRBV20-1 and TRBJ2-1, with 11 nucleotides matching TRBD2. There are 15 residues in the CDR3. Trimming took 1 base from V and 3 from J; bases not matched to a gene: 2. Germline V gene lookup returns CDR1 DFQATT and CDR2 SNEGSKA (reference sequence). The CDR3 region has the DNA TGCAGTGCTAGAGCTAGCGGGAGGATCTACAATGAGCAGTTCTTC. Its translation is CSARASGRIYNEQFF.

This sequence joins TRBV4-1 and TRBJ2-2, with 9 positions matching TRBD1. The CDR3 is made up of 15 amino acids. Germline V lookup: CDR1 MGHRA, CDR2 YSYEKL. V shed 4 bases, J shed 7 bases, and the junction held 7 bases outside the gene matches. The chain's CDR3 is CASSLGTGMNGELFF. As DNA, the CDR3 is TGCGCCAGCAGCCTTGGGACAGGGATGAACGGGGAGCTGTTTTTT.

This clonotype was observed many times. The CDR3 DNA follows: TGCAGTGCTAGTCCGCCCCTGCGGCATCAAGAGACCCAGTACTTC. It codes for CSASPPLRHQETQYF. The rearrangement joins TRBV20-1 to TRBJ2-5; D remains ambiguous. CDR3 length: 15 residues. V gave up 3 bases and J gave up 2 bases, with 16 bases separating them. From germline, CDR1 is DFQATT and CDR2 SNEGSKA (reference sequence).

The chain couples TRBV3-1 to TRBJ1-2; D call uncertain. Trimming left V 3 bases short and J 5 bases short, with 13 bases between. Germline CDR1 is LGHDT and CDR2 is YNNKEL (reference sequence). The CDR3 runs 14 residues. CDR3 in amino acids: CASSQAHRLYGYTF. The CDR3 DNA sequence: TGTGCCAGCAGCCAGGCTCACCGACTATATGGCTACACCTTC.

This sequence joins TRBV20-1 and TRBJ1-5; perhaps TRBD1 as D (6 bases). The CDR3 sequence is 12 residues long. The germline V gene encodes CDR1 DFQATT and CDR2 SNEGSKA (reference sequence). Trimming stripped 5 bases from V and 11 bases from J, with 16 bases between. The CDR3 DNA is TGCAGTGCTCGGACAGATGAGCTAGCCCAGCATTTT. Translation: CSARTDELAQHF.

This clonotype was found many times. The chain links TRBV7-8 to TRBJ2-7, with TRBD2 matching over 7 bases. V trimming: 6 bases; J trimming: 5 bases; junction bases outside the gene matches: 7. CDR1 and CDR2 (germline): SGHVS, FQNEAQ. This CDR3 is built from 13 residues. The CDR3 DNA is TGTGCCAGCAGTAAATCGGGACTAAACGAGCAGTACTTC. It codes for CASSKSGLNEQYF.

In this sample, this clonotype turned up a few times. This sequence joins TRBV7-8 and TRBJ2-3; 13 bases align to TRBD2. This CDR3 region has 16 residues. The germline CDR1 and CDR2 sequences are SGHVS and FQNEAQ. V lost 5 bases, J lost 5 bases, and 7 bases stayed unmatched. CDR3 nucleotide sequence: TGTGCCAGCAGCCCCAGGACTAGCGGGAGTGGAGATACGCAGTATTTT. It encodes CASSPRTSGSGDTQYF.

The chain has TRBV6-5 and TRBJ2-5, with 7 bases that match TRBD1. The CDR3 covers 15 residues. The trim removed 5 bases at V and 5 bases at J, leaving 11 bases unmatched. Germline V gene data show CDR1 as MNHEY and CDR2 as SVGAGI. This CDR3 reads CASSIQGPKVETQYF. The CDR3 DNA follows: TGTGCCAGCAGTATACAGGGGCCTAAGGTGGAGACCCAGTACTTC.

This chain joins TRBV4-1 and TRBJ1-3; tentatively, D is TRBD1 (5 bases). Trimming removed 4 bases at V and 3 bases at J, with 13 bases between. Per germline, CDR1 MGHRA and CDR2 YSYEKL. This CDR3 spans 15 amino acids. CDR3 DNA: TGCGCCAGCAGCCTTCCGACGGGGCTTGGAAACACCATATATTTT. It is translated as CASSLPTGLGNTIYF.

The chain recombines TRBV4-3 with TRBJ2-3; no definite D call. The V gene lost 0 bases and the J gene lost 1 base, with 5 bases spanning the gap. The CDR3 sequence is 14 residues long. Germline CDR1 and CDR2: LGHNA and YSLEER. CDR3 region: CASSQDQRTDTQYF. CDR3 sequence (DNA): TGCGCCAGCAGCCAAGACCAGCGCACAGATACGCAGTATTTT.

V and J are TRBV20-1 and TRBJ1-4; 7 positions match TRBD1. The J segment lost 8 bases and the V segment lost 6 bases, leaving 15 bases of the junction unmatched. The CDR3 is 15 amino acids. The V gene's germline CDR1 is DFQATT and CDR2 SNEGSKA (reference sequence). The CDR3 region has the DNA TGCAGTGCCCGCGGACAGGCCTTATCGTGGGAAAAACTGTTTTTT. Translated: CSARGQALSWEKLFF.

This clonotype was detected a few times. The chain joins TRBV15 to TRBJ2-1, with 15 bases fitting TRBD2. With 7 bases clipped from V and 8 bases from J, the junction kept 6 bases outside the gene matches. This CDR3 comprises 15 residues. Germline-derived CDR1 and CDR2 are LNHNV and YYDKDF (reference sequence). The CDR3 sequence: CATTPGLAGGHEQFF. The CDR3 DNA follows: TGTGCCACCACCCCGGGACTAGCGGGAGGCCATGAGCAGTTCTTC.

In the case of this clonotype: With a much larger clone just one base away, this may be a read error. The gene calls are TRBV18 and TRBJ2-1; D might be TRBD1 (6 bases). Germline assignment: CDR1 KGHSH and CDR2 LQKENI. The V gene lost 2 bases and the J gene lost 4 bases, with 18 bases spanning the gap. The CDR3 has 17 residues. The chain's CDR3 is CASSPTGDKGEYNEQFF. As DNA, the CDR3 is TGTGCCAGCTCACCAACGGGTGACAAGGGGGAGTACAATGAGCAGTTCTTC.

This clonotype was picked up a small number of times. DNA of the CDR3: TGCAGTGCTAGCCCGACAGCTAATCAGCCCCAGCATTTT. Encoded protein: CSASPTANQPQHF. This chain joins TRBV20-1 and TRBJ1-5; D might be TRBD1 (5 bases). In germline, CDR1 is DFQATT, CDR2 SNEGSKA (reference sequence). Trimming stripped 3 bases from V and 4 bases from J, with 10 bases between. This CDR3 is built from 13 residues.

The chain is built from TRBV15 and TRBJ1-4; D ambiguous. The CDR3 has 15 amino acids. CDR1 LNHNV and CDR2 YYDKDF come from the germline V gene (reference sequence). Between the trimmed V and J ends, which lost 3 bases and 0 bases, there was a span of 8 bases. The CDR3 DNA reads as TGTGCCACCAGCAGGTCGATTGCAACTAATGAAAAACTGTTTTTT. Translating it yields CATSRSIATNEKLFF.

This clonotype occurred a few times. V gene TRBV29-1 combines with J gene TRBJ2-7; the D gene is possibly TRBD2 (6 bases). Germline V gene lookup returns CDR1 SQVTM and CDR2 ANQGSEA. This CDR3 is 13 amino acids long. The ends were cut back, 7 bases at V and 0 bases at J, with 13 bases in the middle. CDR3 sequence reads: CSGAGLSSYEQYF. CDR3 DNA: TGCAGCGGCGCGGGACTCAGCTCCTACGAGCAGTACTTC.

CDR3 region: CATSEGPYNEQFF. The CDR3 DNA reads as TGTGCCACCTCGGAGGGTCCCTACAATGAGCAGTTCTTC. The chain joins TRBV7-3 to TRBJ2-1; possibly TRBD2 for D (6 bases). V dropped 10 bases and J dropped 2 bases, with 12 bases sitting between them. The CDR3 sequence is 13 residues long. Germline lookup yields CDR1 SGHTA and CDR2 FQGTGA.

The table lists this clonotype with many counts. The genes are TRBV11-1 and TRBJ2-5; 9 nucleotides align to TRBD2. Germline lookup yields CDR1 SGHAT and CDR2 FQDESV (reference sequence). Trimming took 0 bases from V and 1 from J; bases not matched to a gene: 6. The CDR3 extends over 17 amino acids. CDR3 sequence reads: CASSLAVAGALQETQYF. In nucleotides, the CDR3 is TGTGCCAGCAGCTTAGCGGTAGCGGGAGCCCTCCAAGAGACCCAGTACTTC.

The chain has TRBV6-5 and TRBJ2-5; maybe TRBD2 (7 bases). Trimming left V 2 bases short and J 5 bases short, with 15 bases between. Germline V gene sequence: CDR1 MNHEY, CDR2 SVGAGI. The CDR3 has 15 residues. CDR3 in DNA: TGTGCCAGCAGTTACGGGTCGGGGAGGGGGGAGACCCAGTACTTC. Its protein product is CASSYGSGRGETQYF.

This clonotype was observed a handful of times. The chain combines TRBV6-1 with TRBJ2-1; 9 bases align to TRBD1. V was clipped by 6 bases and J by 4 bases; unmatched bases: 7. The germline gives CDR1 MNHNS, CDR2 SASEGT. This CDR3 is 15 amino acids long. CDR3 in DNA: TGTGCCAGCAGCCAGGACAGGGGTGGGTACAATGAGCAGTTCTTC. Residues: CASSQDRGGYNEQFF.